These T cell receptor beta chains were read from a single sample in a study of blood T cell repertoires in COVID-19. Clones were sequenced by immunoSEQ multiplex PCR, and TCRdb holds only the in-frame ones, with some missing. There are a few hundred thousand clones in the sample; roughly 86% occur only once, and less than 8.5% lies in the top ten. Material: peripheral blood. These receptors were obtained from a woman aged 70-85 years with active or convalescent COVID-19. CDR3s include the opening cysteine and the closing phenylalanine or tryptophan. The D gene is left open where the match is weak. Clone size is not always given. Where it is, it says once, few, many or a class for expanded clones.

j_call v_call clone_size d_call cdr3_aa cdr3_nt
TRBJ1-1 TRBV6-2/TRBV6-3 . TRBD1 CASSSPGTGNTEAFF TGTGCCAGCAGTTCGCCCGGGACAGGGAACACTGAAGCTTTCTTT
TRBJ1-1 TRBV12-3/TRBV12-4 . . CASRFRGTEAFF TGTGCCAGCAGGTTCCGGGGGACTGAAGCTTTCTTT
TRBJ1-6 TRBV19 . . CASNPGRGASPLHF TGTGCCAGTAACCCCGGCAGGGGAGCTTCACCCCTCCACTTT
TRBJ1-4 TRBV18 . . CASSRSRGRVETTNEKLFF TGTGCCAGCTCTCGTTCCAGGGGTCGTGTGGAAACAACTAATGAAAAACTGTTTTTT
TRBJ1-3 TRBV2 . . CASSEGWQRGNTIYF TGTGCCAGCAGTGAAGGATGGCAGCGCGGAAACACCATATATTTT
TRBJ1-2 TRBV7-9 . . CASSLSGVTGYTF TGTGCCAGCAGCTTGTCGGGGGTTACGGGCTACACCTTC
TRBJ2-3 TRBV10-2 . . CASSEAGTDTQYF TGCGCCAGCAGTGAAGCCGGCACAGATACGCAGTATTTT
TRBJ2-1 TRBV11-3 few . CASSSPGSSYNEQFF TGTGCCAGCAGCTCTCCCGGGAGCTCCTACAATGAGCAGTTCTTC
TRBJ1-1 TRBV19 . . CASAGTPNTEAFF TGTGCCAGTGCGGGAACACCGAACACTGAAGCTTTCTTT
TRBJ1-1 TRBV9 . . CASSSLGNTEAFF TGTGCCTCCTCATCCCTAGGGAACACTGAAGCTTTCTTT
TRBJ1-2 TRBV2 . . CASSEQEGVYGYTF TGTGCCAGCAGTGAACAGGAGGGAGTGTATGGCTACACCTTC
TRBJ1-6 TRBV15 . . CATSRDQASPLHF TGTGCCACCAGCAGAGATCAGGCTTCACCCCTCCACTTT
TRBJ2-3 TRBV7-2 . TRBD2 CASSLRAGGRTDTQYF TGTGCCAGCAGCTTACGGGCGGGGGGGCGCACAGATACGCAGTATTTT
TRBJ1-1 TRBV6-2/TRBV6-3 . TRBD1 CASSYLPGTGMNTEAFF TGTGCCAGCAGTTACCTTCCCGGGACAGGGATGAACACTGAAGCTTTCTTT
TRBJ2-1 TRBV5-1 . . CASSTDSVYNEQFF TGCGCCAGCAGCACAGACAGCGTCTACAATGAGCAGTTCTTC
TRBJ1-2 TRBV19 . . CASFKGGINYGYTF TGTGCCAGTTTCAAGGGCGGGATTAACTATGGCTACACCTTC
TRBJ1-1 TRBV24-1 . TRBD1 CATTPGGGEGSNTEAFF TGTGCCACCACTCCAGGGGGCGGAGAAGGGAGTAACACTGAAGCTTTCTTT
TRBJ1-4 TRBV10-3 . TRBD1 CAISPGQASNEKLFF TGTGCCATCAGCCCCGGACAGGCGTCGAATGAAAAACTGTTTTTT
TRBJ1-1 TRBV7-8 . TRBD1 CASSFRGRRNTEAFF TGTGCCAGCAGCTTCAGGGGGCGTAGGAACACTGAAGCTTTCTTT
TRBJ1-5 TRBV6-1 . TRBD1 CASSEGQGSNQPQHF TGTGCCAGCAGTGAAGGACAGGGTAGCAATCAGCCCCAGCATTTT
TRBJ1-1 TRBV10-3 . TRBD1 CAISESLRGQGGTEAFF TGTGCCATCAGTGAGTCCCTTCGAGGACAGGGGGGTACTGAAGCTTTCTTT
TRBJ1-4 TRBV5-8 once . CASSRKGGAEEKLFF TGTGCCAGCAGCAGAAAAGGGGGGGCGGAGGAAAAACTGTTTTTT
TRBJ1-6 TRBV11-2 once . CASRPGNLLNSPLHF TGTGCCAGCCGCCCAGGGAACCTACTTAATTCACCCCTCCACTTT
TRBJ2-7 TRBV19 . . CASCLGPCNEQYF TGTGCCAGTTGCCTTGGGCCGTGCAACGAGCAGTACTTC
TRBJ1-4 TRBV19 . . CATAEVLGEKLFF TGTGCCACGGCAGAGGTACTGGGTGAAAAACTGTTTTTT
TRBJ1-5 TRBV24-1 few . CATSDYGNQPQHF TGTGCCACCAGTGATTACGGGAATCAGCCCCAGCATTTT
TRBJ1-2 TRBV10-3 . . CAISDIPLDYTF TGTGCCATCAGCGACATTCCCTTGGACTACACCTTC
TRBJ2-2 TRBV6-2/TRBV6-3 . . CASSYRVEGNTGELFF TGTGCCAGCAGTTACAGAGTGGAGGGGAACACCGGGGAGCTGTTTTTT
TRBJ1-2 TRBV6-5 . TRBD1 CASSSQGGESGYTF TGTGCCAGCAGCTCCCAGGGGGGCGAGAGTGGCTACACCTTC
TRBJ2-1 TRBV9 once TRBD1 CASSVDRGPGWRVQFF TGTGCCAGCAGCGTGGACAGGGGCCCCGGTTGGCGGGTGCAGTTCTTC
TRBJ2-7 TRBV4-2 . . CASSQGGGWSYEQYF TGTGCCAGCAGCCAAGGAGGAGGTTGGAGCTACGAGCAGTACTTC
TRBJ2-1 TRBV6-5 . . CASKPPGNEQFF TGTGCCAGCAAACCCCCAGGGAATGAGCAGTTCTTC
TRBJ2-4 TRBV2 . . CASSAGAGVAKNIQYF TGTGCCAGCAGTGCCGGGGCAGGGGTAGCCAAAAACATTCAGTACTTC
TRBJ1-1 TRBV6-2/TRBV6-3 . TRBD1 CASSDRGFTEAFF TGTGCCAGCAGCGACAGGGGCTTCACTGAAGCTTTCTTT
TRBJ2-5 TRBV5-1 once . CASSLEVQGQETQYF TGCGCCAGCAGCTTGGAGGTCCAGGGCCAAGAGACCCAGTACTTC
TRBJ1-1 TRBV9 few . CASSNPEEPQGNTEAFF TGTGCCAGCAGCAACCCCGAGGAGCCACAGGGAAACACTGAAGCTTTCTTT
TRBJ1-2 TRBV7-9 . . CASSLAGATNYGYTF TGTGCCAGCAGCTTGGCGGGTGCGACTAACTATGGCTACACCTTC
TRBJ2-7 TRBV5-1 . . CASSPNRVPYEQYF TGCGCCAGCAGCCCTAACAGGGTTCCCTACGAGCAGTACTTC
TRBJ1-2 TRBV7-8 . . CASGTGNPYGYTF TGTGCCAGTGGAACAGGGAACCCTTATGGCTACACCTTC
TRBJ2-7 TRBV6-5 . . CASSYQRGYEQYF TGTGCCAGCAGTTACCAGAGAGGCTACGAGCAGTACTTC
TRBJ2-7 TRBV5-1 . . CASSLVSGIYEQYF TGCGCCAGCAGCTTGGTTTCGGGGATCTACGAGCAGTACTTC